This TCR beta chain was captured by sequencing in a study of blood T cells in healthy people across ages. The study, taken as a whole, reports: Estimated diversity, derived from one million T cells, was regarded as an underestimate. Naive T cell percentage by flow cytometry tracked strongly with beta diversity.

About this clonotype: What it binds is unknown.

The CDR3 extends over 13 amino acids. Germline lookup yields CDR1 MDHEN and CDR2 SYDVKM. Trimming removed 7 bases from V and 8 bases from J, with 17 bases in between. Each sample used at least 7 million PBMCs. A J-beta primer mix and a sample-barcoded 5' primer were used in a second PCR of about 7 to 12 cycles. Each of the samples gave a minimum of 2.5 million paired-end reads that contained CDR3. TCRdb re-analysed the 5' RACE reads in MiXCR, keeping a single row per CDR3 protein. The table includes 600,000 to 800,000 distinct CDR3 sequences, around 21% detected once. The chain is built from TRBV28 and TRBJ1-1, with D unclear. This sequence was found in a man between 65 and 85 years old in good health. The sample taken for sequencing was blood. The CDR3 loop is CASTSTATVEAFF. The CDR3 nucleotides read TGTGCCAGCACCAGTACGGCGACCGTGGAAGCTTTCTTT.